This is a list of T cell receptor beta chains from one sample in a study of shared clonotypes between healthy human individuals. Here immunoSEQ multiplex PCR was the method, and the copy in TCRdb shows in-frame clones only, minus some. The table includes about 380,000 clones, about 96% detected once. The sequencing sample was made of memory CD8+ T cells sorted from blood. The source is a man younger than 40 in good health. Both conserved end residues are part of each CDR3. D genes are given only for firm matches. For some rows the clone size is stated as once, few or many, or as a class when expanded; others skip it.

d_call: -
clone_size: once
v_call: TRBV2
j_call: TRBJ2-3
cdr3_aa: CASRGGPISTDTQYF
cdr3_nt: TGTGCCAGCAGGGGGGGACCCATTAGCACAGATACGCAGTATTTT

d_call: TRBD2
clone_size: -
v_call: TRBV19
j_call: TRBJ2-3
cdr3_aa: CASSILVSGMGTDTQYF
cdr3_nt: TGTGCCAGTAGTATCCTTGTAAGCGGGATGGGCACAGATACGCAGTATTTT

d_call: -
clone_size: -
v_call: TRBV28
j_call: TRBJ2-7
cdr3_aa: CASSLTELRYEQYF
cdr3_nt: TGTGCCAGCAGTTTAACAGAACTTAGGTACGAGCAGTACTTC

d_call: TRBD1
clone_size: -
v_call: TRBV27
j_call: TRBJ2-2
cdr3_aa: CASSLEGASTGELFF
cdr3_nt: TGTGCCAGCAGTTTAGAGGGGGCGAGCACCGGGGAGCTGTTTTTT

d_call: -
clone_size: -
v_call: TRBV29-1
j_call: TRBJ2-7
cdr3_aa: CSVKVQSYEQYF
cdr3_nt: TGCAGCGTTAAGGTACAATCCTACGAGCAGTACTTC

d_call: -
clone_size: -
v_call: TRBV11-3
j_call: TRBJ2-5
cdr3_aa: CASSQGFRGTQYF
cdr3_nt: TGTGCCAGCAGCCAGGGGTTTCGTGGGACCCAGTACTTC

d_call: TRBD2
clone_size: -
v_call: TRBV28
j_call: TRBJ2-1
cdr3_aa: CASSLTSPATSGRAWQFF
cdr3_nt: TGTGCCAGCAGCCTCACCTCCCCAGCGACTAGCGGGAGGGCCTGGCAGTTCTTC

d_call: TRBD1
clone_size: -
v_call: TRBV7-9
j_call: TRBJ2-2
cdr3_aa: CASSLAGGTGELFF
cdr3_nt: TGTGCCAGCAGCTTGGCAGGGGGCACCGGGGAGCTGTTTTTT

d_call: TRBD1
clone_size: -
v_call: TRBV30
j_call: TRBJ1-1
cdr3_aa: CAWSPTGGTEAFF
cdr3_nt: TGTGCCTGGAGCCCGACAGGGGGGACTGAAGCTTTCTTT

d_call: -
clone_size: once
v_call: TRBV30
j_call: TRBJ2-1
cdr3_aa: CAWSAPGRGGRNEQFF
cdr3_nt: TGTGCCTGGAGTGCCCCCGGCAGGGGAGGAAGAAATGAGCAGTTCTTC

d_call: -
clone_size: -
v_call: TRBV5-1
j_call: TRBJ2-5
cdr3_aa: CASSLDGTLRQETQYF
cdr3_nt: TGCGCCAGCAGCTTGGACGGGACCCTCCGCCAAGAGACCCAGTACTTC